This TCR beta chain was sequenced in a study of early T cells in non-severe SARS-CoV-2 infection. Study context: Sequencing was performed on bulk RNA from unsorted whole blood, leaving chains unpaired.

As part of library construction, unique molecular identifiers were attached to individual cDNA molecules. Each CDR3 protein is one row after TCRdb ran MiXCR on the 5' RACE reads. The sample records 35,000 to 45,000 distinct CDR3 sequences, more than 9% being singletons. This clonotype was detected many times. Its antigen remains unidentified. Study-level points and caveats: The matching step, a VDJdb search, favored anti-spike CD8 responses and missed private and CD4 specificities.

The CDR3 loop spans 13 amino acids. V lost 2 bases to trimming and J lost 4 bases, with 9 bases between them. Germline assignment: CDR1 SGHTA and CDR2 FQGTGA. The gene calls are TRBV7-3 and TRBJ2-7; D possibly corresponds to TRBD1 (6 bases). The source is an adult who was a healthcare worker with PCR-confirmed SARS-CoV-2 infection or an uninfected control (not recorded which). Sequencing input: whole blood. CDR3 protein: CASSLDRNYEQYF. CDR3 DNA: TGTGCCAGCAGCTTAGACAGGAATTACGAGCAGTACTTC.